This T cell receptor beta chain emerged from a study of technical replicates of blood from a few donors. The repertoire was sequenced with immunoSEQ multiplex PCR; TCRdb's copy has only in-frame clones and lacks some. The sample contains 68,000 or so clones, about 90% of which appear only once. V shed 4 bases and J shed 1 base, with 10 bases lying between them. Germline values: CDR1 SQVTM, CDR2 ANQGSEA. This CDR3 has 13 residues. The rearrangement links TRBV29-1 to TRBJ2-5; D remains unclear. The sequencing input was T cells isolated from PBMCs. This TCR was recovered from a human donor in good health. This CDR3 is CSVAVGVQETQYF. CDR3 nucleotides: TGCAGCGTTGCTGTCGGTGTCCAAGAGACCCAGTACTTC.